This TCR beta chain was obtained from a study of T cell responses to AZD1222 COVID-19 vaccine. Background on the study: Second-dose intervals of approximately 4 or approximately 12 weeks were pooled. Study findings and constraints: Targeting of unmutated variant regions was reportedly seen in nearly half of spike-specific TCRs. Possibly, clonal diversity was underestimated; donors were largely white British and included more females.

The germline gives CDR1 SGHVS, CDR2 FQNEAQ. This CDR3 has 18 residues. V was clipped by 5 bases and J by 4 bases; unmatched bases: 12. TCRdb's table, derived via immunoSEQ multiplex PCR, lists solely in-frame clones and lacks some. The top ten clones hold around 6% of a sample with over 65,000 clones, around 89% of them seen once. On this clone itself: Its antigen is unidentified.

This sample comprised peripheral blood, obtained on day 0 of AZD1222 vaccination. V usage is TRBV7-8 and J usage is TRBJ2-1; TRBD2 agrees at 12 bases. The TCR was taken from an adult in good health. CDR3 coding DNA: TGTGCCAGCAGCCCTCGGCTAGCGGGGGGGCCGGGGTACAATGAGCAGTTCTTC. Amino acid sequence: CASSPRLAGGPGYNEQFF.